This T cell receptor (beta chain) originates from a study of cytomegalovirus exposure and HLA in healthy donors. The study ran its PCR with 60 Vbeta and 13 Jbeta primers. Clones were read by immunoSEQ multiplex PCR, and TCRdb kept only the in-frame ones, dropping some. The specimen's table records 90,000 to 120,000 clones. In the case of this clone: The antigen remains undetermined.

General study results and limits: CMV serostatus alone was available as immune exposure information. Highly shared sequence variants in one cluster were likely a sequencing artifact. Among donors in an Asian-associated ancestry cluster, a later analysis reportedly found fewer N-insertions than the roughly 670-donor mean. Associated with HLA alleles at 0.05 false discovery rate in a later analysis were approximately 17,000 TCR beta sequences.

Sequencing was carried out using PBMCs. The sequence came from a man aged 50 to 60 in good health and CMV-seronegative.

As DNA, the CDR3 is TGTGCCAGCAGTCAAATCCACGGGACAGGGGGCGTGAGAAAGGGCTACACCTTC. Encoded protein: CASSQIHGTGGVRKGYTF. The gene calls are TRBV28 and TRBJ1-2, with TRBD1 matching over 12 bases. From germline, CDR1 is MDHEN and CDR2 SYDVKM. CDR3 length: 18 amino acids. Germline trimming cut 5 bases from V and 8 bases from J; bases unmatched to any gene: 18.